Presented here are 9 T cell receptor beta chains from one specimen sequenced in a study of OX40 agonist ivuxolimab in advanced cancers. Sequencing was performed with immunoSEQ multiplex PCR; in TCRdb, only in-frame clones are kept and a portion is missing. The table includes 77,000 or so clones, 85% to 95% detected once. The source material was CD4+ or CD8+ T cells sorted from blood, sampled in a trial of the OX40 agonist ivuxolimab. Every receptor here comes from an adult with an advanced solid tumor such as melanoma, head and neck, liver or kidney cancer.

This chain links TRBV5-8 with TRBJ2-7; the match to TRBD1 covers 10 bases. The CDR3 length is 14 residues. The V and J ends lost 4 bases and 4 bases, in that order; junction bases with no gene match: 5. CDR1 and CDR2 from the germline V gene are SGHTS and YDEGEE. Written as DNA, the CDR3 is TGTGCCAGCAGCATAGGACAGGGGGGTTACGAGCAGTACTTC. Protein: CASSIGQGGYEQYF.

Comments on this clone: Distinct nucleotide sequences in the sample also encode this CDR3. The rearrangement joins TRBV5-4 to TRBJ2-4; possible D gene TRBD2, 5 bases. Germline V gene lookup returns CDR1 SGHNT and CDR2 YYREEE (reference sequence). V dropped 5 bases and J dropped 8 bases, with 23 bases sitting between them. The CDR3 runs 16 residues. The CDR3 DNA follows: TGTGCCAGCAGACCGGACTTACCCGGGTATAGCGACATTCAGTACTTC. Translation gives CASRPDLPGYSDIQYF.

V is TRBV5-1 and J is TRBJ2-3; D is undetermined. The CDR3 loop spans 12 amino acids. Germline V gene lookup returns CDR1 SGHRS and CDR2 YFSETQ. V lost 4 bases, J lost 2 bases, and 5 bases lay in between. CDR3 sequence (DNA): TGCGCCAGCAGCATAGACACAGATACGCAGTATTTT. It codes for CASSIDTDTQYF.

This sequence joins TRBV5-6 and TRBJ2-7, with D unresolved. The CDR3 contains 16 residues. Germline-derived CDR1 and CDR2 are SGHDT and YYEEEE. Trimming left V 0 bases short and J 0 bases short, with 13 bases between. CDR3 in DNA: TGTGCCAGCAGCTTGGCAGGCTCTACAAGCTCCTACGAGCAGTACTTC. Translating gives CASSLAGSTSSYEQYF.

This chain joins TRBV6-6 and TRBJ2-2, with 7 bases identical to TRBD1. The ends lost 6 bases at V and 2 bases at J; junction bases unmatched: 6. The CDR3 loop spans 15 amino acids. CDR1 is MNHNY and CDR2 is SVGAGI in the germline V gene (reference sequence). The CDR3 DNA reads as TGTGCCAGCAGGCGACAGGGCCTTAACACCGGGGAGCTGTTTTTT. It is translated as CASRRQGLNTGELFF.

About this clone: One junction end disagrees with the germline gene, perhaps due to a read error. J is TRBJ2-5 and V is TRBV6-5; 7 nucleotides line up with TRBD2. CDR1 MNHEY and CDR2 SVGAGI come from the germline V gene. The CDR3 covers 13 residues. This chain's CDR3 is CASSNSGGETQYF. Here the CDR3 DNA reads TGTGCCAGCAGTAACTCGGGGGGAGAGACCCAGTACTTC.

The chain employs TRBV18 and TRBJ2-3; TRBD2 is a possible D gene (7 bases). Germline V lookup: CDR1 KGHSH, CDR2 LQKENI. The CDR3 is 16 amino acids. Trimming shortened V by 6 bases and J by 2 bases, and 18 bases separated the two germline ends. CDR3 amino acids: CASSGRMAGATDTQYF. In DNA form, the CDR3 reads TGTGCCAGCTCCGGGCGGATGGCGGGGGCCACAGATACGCAGTATTTT.

The chain carries TRBV6-6 and TRBJ2-7; 8 nucleotides agree with TRBD2. Germline trimming cut 2 bases from V and 2 bases from J; bases unmatched to any gene: 5. Germline CDR1 is MNHNY and CDR2 is SVGAGI (reference sequence). The length of the CDR3 is 15 residues. CDR3 loop: CASSYSRGGPYEQYF. CDR3 coding DNA: TGTGCCAGCAGTTACAGTCGGGGGGGCCCCTACGAGCAGTACTTC.

The chain employs TRBV19 and TRBJ2-1; perhaps TRBD2 as D (5 bases). Deletions cut 1 base from V and 9 bases from J, with 13 bases between. This CDR3 spans 14 amino acids. Germline V gene sequence: CDR1 LNHDA, CDR2 SQIVND (reference sequence). As DNA, the CDR3 is TGTGCCAGTAGTATAGTTGCCCCGGAGGTTGAGCAGTTCTTC. This translates into CASSIVAPEVEQFF.